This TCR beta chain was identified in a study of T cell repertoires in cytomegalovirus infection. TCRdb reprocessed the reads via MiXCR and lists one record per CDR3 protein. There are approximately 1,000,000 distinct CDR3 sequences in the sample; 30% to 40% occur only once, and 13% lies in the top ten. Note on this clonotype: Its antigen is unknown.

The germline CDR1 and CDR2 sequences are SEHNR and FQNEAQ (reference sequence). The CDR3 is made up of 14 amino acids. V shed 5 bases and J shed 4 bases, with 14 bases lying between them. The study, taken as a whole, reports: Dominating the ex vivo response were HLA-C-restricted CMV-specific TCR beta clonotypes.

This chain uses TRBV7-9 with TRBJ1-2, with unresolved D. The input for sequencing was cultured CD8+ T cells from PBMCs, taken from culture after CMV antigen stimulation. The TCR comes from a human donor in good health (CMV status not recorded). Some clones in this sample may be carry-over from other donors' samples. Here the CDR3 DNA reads TGTGCCAGCAGCACGCCTCATTCGGGCTATGGCTACACCTTC. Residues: CASSTPHSGYGYTF. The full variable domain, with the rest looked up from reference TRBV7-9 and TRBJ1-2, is DTGVSQNPRHKITKRGQNVTFRCDPISEHNRLYWYRQTLGQGPEFLTYFQNEAQLEKSRLLSDRFSAERPKGSFSTLEIQRTEQGDSAMYLCASSTPHSGYGYTFGSGTRLTVV.